One and the same sample provided the 9 T cell receptor beta chains below, sequenced in a study of control samples from healthy donors and cancer patients. TCRdb's table, derived via immunoSEQ multiplex PCR, lists solely in-frame clones and lacks some. The data show hundreds of thousands of clones, around 90% seen once. Material for sequencing was PBMCs. All receptors come from a man aged 40-50 years with head and neck cancer.

The chain combines TRBV27 with TRBJ2-7; 7 bases are shared with TRBD2. This CDR3 spans 14 amino acids. Per germline, CDR1 MNHEY and CDR2 SMNVEV (reference sequence). V shed 7 bases and J 2 bases; nucleotides not matched to a gene: 8. CDR3 amino acids: CASNPAAGAYEQYF. The CDR3 bases are TGTGCCAGCAACCCCGCGGCGGGAGCCTACGAGCAGTACTTC.

This sequence joins TRBV4-2 and TRBJ2-7; 10 nucleotides agree with TRBD2. Germline V gene lookup returns CDR1 LGHNA and CDR2 YNFKEQ. V dropped 0 bases and J dropped 7; count of bases not matched to a gene: 9. The CDR3 is 16 amino acids. This CDR3 is CASSQDRASGSEEQYF. For the CDR3, the DNA is TGTGCCAGCAGCCAAGATCGAGCTAGCGGGAGTGAGGAGCAGTACTTC.

The chain uses TRBV7-3 and TRBJ2-1; 7 positions agree with TRBD2. This CDR3 comprises 15 residues. The germline gives CDR1 SGHTA, CDR2 FQGTGA. The V segment lost 4 bases and the J segment 7 bases; nucleotides outside the gene matches: 10. The CDR3 DNA sequence: TGTGCCAGCAGCTCCGGACCTAGCGGCCTTAATGAGCAGTTCTTC. This gives the protein CASSSGPSGLNEQFF.

This sequence joins TRBV15 and TRBJ1-5; D is ambiguous. The CDR3 loop spans 14 amino acids. V was clipped by 6 bases and J by 3 bases, with 12 bases between them. The germline gives CDR1 LNHNV, CDR2 YYDKDF (reference sequence). The CDR3 protein is CATRPVAPNQPQHF. The CDR3 DNA reads TGTGCCACCAGACCCGTGGCCCCCAATCAGCCCCAGCATTTT.

The rearrangement links TRBV15 to TRBJ2-5; tentatively, D is TRBD2 (6 bases). The V gene lost 0 bases and the J gene lost 5 bases, with 10 bases spanning the gap. The CDR3 contains 14 residues. Germline V CDR1 and CDR2: LNHNV, YYDKDF (reference sequence). The CDR3, as DNA: TGTGCCACCAGCAGAGATGGAGGGAGGGAGACCCAGTACTTC. Translation gives CATSRDGGRETQYF.

The rearrangement links TRBV11-2 to TRBJ2-3; 10 nucleotides line up with TRBD2. J was trimmed by 1 base and V by 5 bases; bases with no gene match: 6. This CDR3 contains 16 residues. Germline values: CDR1 SGHAT, CDR2 FQNNGV. The CDR3, as DNA: TGTGCCAGCAGCCCCGCCGGGACTAGCGGCACAGATACGCAGTATTTT. Protein: CASSPAGTSGTDTQYF.

V is TRBV11-3 and J is TRBJ2-2, with D tentatively TRBD2 (5 bases). The CDR3 runs to 14 residues. Trimming removed 5 bases from V and 6 bases from J, with 13 bases in between. Germline values: CDR1 SGHNT, CDR2 YENEEA. CDR3 protein: CASSPGPEAGELFF. In DNA form, the CDR3 reads TGTGCCAGCAGCCCCGGACCGGAGGCCGGGGAGCTGTTTTTT.

The chain has TRBV6-4 and TRBJ2-2; a possible D gene is TRBD2 (5 bases). Germline CDR1 is MRHNA and CDR2 is SNTAGT. Trimming removed 6 bases at V and 3 bases at J, with 8 bases between. This CDR3 region has 13 residues. The CDR3 region has the DNA TGTGCCAGCAGCCTCGGGGACACCGGGGAGCTGTTTTTT. It translates to CASSLGDTGELFF.

The CDR3 protein is CASSLALHQETQYF. CDR3 sequence (DNA): TGTGCCAGCAGCCTGGCTCTGCACCAAGAGACCCAGTACTTC. The gene calls are TRBV9 and TRBJ2-5; D call uncertain. The CDR3 spans 14 residues. The germline gives CDR1 SGDLS, CDR2 YYNGEE. V was clipped by 4 bases and J by 0 bases, with 10 bases between them.